In its sample, the clone carrying this T cell receptor (beta chain) was seen a few times. The antigen remains undetermined. The sample comes from a study of T cell repertoires in cytomegalovirus infection. In the study overall: Shared public TCR beta signatures pointed to both CMV infection and a matching HLA type. Study-wide findings and caveats: The ex vivo response was dominated by HLA-C-restricted CMV-specific TCR beta clonotypes. Carriers of CMV and the relevant HLA type were discriminated by public TCR beta frequency.

In TCRdb, the reads were re-called with MiXCR into one record per CDR3 protein. The sample has hundreds of thousands of distinct CDR3 sequences; 31% are singletons. Sequencing was performed on PBMCs. This TCR came from a human donor in good health (CMV status not recorded). Some clones in this sample may be carry-over from other donors' samples.

The CDR3 protein is CASSLMGPFSYEQYF. The CDR3 coding sequence is TGTGCCAGCAGCTTGATGGGGCCGTTTTCCTACGAGCAGTACTTC. V usage is TRBV5-4 and J usage is TRBJ2-7, with a weak D call TRBD1 (5 bases). Between the trimmed V and J ends, which lost 1 base and 1 base, there was a span of 12 bases. CDR3 length: 15 residues. Germline V lookup: CDR1 SGHNT, CDR2 YYREEE (reference sequence). Combining the CDR3 with reference TRBV5-4 and TRBJ2-7 gives the whole variable domain ETGVTQSPTHLIKTRGQQVTLRCSSQSGHNTVSWYQQALGQGPQFIFQYYREEENGRGNFPPRFSGLQFPNYSSELNVNALELDDSALYLCASSLMGPFSYEQYFGPGTRLTVT.